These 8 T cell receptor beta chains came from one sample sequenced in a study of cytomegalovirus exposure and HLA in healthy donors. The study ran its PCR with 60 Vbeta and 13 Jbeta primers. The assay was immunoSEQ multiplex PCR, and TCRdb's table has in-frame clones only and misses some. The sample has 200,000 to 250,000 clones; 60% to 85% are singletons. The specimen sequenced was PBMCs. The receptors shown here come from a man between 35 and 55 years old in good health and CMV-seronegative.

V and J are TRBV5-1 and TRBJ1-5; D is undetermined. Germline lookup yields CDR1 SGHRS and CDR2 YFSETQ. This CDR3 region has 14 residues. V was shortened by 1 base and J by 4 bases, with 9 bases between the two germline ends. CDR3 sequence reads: CASSLSGGNQPQHF. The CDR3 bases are TGCGCCAGCAGCTTGAGTGGAGGAAATCAGCCCCAGCATTTT.

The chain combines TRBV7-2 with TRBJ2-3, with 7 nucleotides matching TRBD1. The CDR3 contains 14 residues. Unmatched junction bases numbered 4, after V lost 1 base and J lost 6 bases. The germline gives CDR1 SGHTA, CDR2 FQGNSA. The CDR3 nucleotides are TGTGCCAGCAGCTTAGGGACAGGCTTGGATACGCAGTATTTT. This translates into CASSLGTGLDTQYF.

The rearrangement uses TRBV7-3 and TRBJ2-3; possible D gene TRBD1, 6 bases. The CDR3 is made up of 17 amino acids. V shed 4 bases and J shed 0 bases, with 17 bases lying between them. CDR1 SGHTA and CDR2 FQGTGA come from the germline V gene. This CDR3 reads CASSSGYGTYSTDTQYF. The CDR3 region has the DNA TGTGCCAGCAGCTCGGGTTATGGGACATATAGCACAGATACGCAGTATTTT.

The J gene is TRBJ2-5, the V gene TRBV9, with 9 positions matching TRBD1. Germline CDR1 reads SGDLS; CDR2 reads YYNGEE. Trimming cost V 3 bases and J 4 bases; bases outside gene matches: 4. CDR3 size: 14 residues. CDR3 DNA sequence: TGTGCCAGCAGCGCGTACAGGGGGCCAGAGACCCAGTACTTC. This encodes CASSAYRGPETQYF.

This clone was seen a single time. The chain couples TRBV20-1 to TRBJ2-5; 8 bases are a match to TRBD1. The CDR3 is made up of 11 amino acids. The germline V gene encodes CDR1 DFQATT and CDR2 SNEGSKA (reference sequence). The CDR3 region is CSPDREETQYF. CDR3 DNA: TGCAGCCCGGACAGGGAAGAGACCCAGTACTTC.

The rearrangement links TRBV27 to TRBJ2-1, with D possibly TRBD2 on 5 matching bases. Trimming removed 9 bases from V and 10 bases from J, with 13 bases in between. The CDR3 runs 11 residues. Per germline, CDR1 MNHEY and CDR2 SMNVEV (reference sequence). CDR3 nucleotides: TGTGCCAGTTGGGATAGCGTCGAGCAGTTCTTC. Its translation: CASWDSVEQFF.

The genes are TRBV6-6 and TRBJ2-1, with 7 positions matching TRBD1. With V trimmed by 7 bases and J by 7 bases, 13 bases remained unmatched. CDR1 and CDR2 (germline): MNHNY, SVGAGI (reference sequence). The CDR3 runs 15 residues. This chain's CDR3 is CASTQGDVGPNEQFF. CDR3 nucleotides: TGTGCCAGCACCCAGGGGGATGTAGGACCGAATGAGCAGTTCTTC.

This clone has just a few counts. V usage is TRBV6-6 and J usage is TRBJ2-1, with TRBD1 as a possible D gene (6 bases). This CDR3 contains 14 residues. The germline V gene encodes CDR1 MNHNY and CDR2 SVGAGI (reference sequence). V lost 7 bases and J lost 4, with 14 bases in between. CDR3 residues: CASIVGAQYNEQFF. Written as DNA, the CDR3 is TGTGCCAGCATCGTGGGGGCCCAATACAATGAGCAGTTCTTC.